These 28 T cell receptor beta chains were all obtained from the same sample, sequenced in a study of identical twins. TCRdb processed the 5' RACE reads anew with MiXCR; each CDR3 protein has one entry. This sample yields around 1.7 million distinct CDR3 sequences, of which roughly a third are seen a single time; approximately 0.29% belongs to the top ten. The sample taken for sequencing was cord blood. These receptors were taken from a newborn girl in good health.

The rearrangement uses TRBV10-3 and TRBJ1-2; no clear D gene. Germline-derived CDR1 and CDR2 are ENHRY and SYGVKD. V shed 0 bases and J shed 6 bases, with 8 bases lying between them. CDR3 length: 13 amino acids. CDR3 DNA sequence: TGTGCCATCAGTGAGTCCGGGTTCGATGGCTACACCTTC. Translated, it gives CAISESGFDGYTF.

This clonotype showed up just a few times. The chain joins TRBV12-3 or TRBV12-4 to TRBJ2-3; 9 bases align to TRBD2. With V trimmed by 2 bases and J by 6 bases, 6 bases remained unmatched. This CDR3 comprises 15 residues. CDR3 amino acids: CASSLISGSPDTQYF. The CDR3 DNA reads TGTGCCAGCAGTTTAATTAGCGGGAGTCCCGATACGCAGTATTTT.

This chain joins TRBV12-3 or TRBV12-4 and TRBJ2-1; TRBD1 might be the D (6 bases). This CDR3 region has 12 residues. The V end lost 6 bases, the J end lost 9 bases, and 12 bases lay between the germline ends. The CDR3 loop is CASSLTQGEQFF. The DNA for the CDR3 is TGTGCCAGCAGCCTGACACAGGGTGAGCAGTTCTTC.

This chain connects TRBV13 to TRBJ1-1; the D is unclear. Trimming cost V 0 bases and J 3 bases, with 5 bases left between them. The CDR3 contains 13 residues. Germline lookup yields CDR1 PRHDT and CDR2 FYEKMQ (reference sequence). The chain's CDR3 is CASSLGDDTEAFF. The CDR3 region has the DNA TGTGCCAGCAGCTTAGGGGACGACACTGAAGCTTTCTTT.

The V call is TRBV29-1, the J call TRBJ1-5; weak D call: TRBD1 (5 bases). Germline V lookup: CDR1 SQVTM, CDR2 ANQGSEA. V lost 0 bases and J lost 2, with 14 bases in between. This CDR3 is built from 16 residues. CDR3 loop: CSVEDRTWAGNQPQHF. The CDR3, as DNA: TGCAGCGTTGAAGATCGGACATGGGCCGGCAATCAGCCCCAGCATTTT.

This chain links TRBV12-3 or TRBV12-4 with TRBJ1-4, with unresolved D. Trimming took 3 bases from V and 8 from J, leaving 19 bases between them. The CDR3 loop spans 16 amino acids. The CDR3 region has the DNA TGTGCCAGCAGTTTTTCTTTACGGGCCATTCCCGAAAAACTGTTTTTT. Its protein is CASSFSLRAIPEKLFF.

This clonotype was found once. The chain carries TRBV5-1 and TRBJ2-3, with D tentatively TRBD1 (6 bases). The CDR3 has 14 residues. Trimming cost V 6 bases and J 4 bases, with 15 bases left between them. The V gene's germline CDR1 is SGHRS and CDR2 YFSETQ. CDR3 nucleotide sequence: TGCGCCAGCATCTTCGACCCAGGGGCAGATACGCAGTATTTT. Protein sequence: CASIFDPGADTQYF.

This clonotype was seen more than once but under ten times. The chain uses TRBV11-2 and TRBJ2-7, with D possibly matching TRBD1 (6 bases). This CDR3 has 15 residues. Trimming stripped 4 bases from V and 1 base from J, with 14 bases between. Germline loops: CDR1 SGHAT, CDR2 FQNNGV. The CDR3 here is CASSSTTGLSYEQYF. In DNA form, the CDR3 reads TGTGCCAGCAGCTCAACTACAGGGTTATCCTACGAGCAGTACTTC.

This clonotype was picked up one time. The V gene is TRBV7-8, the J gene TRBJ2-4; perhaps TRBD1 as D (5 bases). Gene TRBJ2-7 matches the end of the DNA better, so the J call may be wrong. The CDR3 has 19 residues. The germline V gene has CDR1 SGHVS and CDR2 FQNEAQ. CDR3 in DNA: TGTGCCAGCAGCTTAGCGTCAGCCCCCCACAGGCCTATCTTCTACGAGCAGTACTTC. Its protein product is CASSLASAPHRPIFYEQYF.

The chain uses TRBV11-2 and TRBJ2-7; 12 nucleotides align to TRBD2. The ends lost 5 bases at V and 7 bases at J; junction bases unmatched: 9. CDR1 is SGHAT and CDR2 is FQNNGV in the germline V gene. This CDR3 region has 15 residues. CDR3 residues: CASSPLAGGYDEQYF. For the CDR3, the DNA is TGTGCCAGCAGCCCCCTAGCGGGAGGGTATGATGAGCAGTACTTC.

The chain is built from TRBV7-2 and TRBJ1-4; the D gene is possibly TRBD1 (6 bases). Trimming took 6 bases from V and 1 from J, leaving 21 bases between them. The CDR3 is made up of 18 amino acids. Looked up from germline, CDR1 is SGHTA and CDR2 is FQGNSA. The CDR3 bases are TGTGCCAGCAGGGAACCAGGGGCAGGAGATATAACTAATGAAAAACTGTTTTTT. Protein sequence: CASREPGAGDITNEKLFF.

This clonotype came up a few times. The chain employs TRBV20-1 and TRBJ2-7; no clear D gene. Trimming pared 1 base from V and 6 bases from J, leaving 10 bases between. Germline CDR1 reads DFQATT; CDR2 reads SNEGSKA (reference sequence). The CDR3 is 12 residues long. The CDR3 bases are TGCAGTGCTAGAGCCCCGGCGACCGAGCAGTACTTC. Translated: CSARAPATEQYF.

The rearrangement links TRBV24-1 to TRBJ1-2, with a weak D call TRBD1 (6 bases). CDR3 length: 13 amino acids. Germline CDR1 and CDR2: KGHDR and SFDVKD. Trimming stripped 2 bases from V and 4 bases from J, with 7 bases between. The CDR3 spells CATSDWTAYGYTF. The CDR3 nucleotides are TGTGCCACCAGTGATTGGACAGCCTATGGCTACACCTTC.

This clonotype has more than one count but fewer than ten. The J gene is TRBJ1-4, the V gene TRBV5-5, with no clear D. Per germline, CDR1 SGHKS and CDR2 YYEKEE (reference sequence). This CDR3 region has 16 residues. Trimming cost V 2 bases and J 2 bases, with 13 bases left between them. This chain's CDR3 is CASSLWGLDTNEKLFF. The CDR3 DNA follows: TGTGCCAGCAGCTTATGGGGTTTGGATACTAATGAAAAACTGTTTTTT. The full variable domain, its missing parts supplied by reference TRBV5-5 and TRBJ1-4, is DAGVTQSPTHLIKTRGQQVTLRCSPISGHKSVSWYQQVLGQGPQFIFQYYEKEERGRGNFPDRFSARQFPNYSSELNVNALLLGDSALYLCASSLWGLDTNEKLFFGSGTQLSVL.

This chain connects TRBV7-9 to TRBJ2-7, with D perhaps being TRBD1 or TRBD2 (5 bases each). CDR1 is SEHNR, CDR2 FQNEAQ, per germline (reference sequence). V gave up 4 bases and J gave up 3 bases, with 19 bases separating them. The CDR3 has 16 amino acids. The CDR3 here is CASSSPGTQDYYEQYF. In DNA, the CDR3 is TGTGCCAGCAGCTCTCCCGGGACCCAAGATTACTACGAGCAGTACTTC.

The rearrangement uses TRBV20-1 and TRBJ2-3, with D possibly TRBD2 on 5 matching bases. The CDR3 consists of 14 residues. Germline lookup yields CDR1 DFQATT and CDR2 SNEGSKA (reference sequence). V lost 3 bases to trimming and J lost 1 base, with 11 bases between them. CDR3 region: CSASSLVGTDTQYF. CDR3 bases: TGCAGTGCTAGTTCACTAGTCGGCACAGATACGCAGTATTTT.

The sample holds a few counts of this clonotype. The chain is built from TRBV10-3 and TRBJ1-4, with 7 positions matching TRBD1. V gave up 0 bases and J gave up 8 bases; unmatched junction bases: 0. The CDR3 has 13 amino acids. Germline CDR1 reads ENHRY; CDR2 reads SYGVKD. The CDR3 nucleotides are TGTGCCATCAGTGAGTCGACAGGGGAAAAACTGTTTTTT. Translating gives CAISESTGEKLFF.

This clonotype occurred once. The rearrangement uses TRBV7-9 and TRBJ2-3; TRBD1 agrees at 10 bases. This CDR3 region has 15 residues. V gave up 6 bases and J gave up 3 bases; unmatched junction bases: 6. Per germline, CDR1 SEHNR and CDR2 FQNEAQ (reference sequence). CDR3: CASRTGTGATDTQYF. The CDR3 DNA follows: TGTGCCAGCAGAACCGGGACAGGGGCAACAGATACGCAGTATTTT. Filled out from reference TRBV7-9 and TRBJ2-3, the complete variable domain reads DTGVSQNPRHKITKRGQNVTFRCDPISEHNRLYWYRQTLGQGPEFLTYFQNEAQLEKSRLLSDRFSAERPKGSFSTLEIQRTEQGDSAMYLCASRTGTGATDTQYFGPGTRLTVL.

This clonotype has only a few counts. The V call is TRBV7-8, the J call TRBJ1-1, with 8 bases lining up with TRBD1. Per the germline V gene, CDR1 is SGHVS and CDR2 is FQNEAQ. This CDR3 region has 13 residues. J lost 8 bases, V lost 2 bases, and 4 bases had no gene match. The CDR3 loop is CASSLYRDREAFF. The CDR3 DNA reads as TGTGCCAGCAGCTTATACCGGGACAGGGAAGCTTTCTTT.

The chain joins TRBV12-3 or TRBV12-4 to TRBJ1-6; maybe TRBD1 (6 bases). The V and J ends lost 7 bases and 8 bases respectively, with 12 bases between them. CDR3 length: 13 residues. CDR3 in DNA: TGTGCCAGCACCGGACAGCCCCATTCACCCCTCCACTTT. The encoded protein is CASTGQPHSPLHF.

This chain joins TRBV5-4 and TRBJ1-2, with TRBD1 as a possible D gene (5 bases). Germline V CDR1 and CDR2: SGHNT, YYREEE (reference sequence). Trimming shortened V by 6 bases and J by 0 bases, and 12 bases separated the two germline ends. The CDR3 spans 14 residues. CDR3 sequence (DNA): TGTGCCAGCAAAATATGGGGGGCTAACTATGGCTACACCTTC. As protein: CASKIWGANYGYTF.

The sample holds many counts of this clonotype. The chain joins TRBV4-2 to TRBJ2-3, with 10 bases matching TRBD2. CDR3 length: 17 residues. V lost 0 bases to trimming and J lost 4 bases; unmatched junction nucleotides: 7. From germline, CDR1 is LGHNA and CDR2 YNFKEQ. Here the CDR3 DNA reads TGTGCCAGCAGCCAAGATGGGCTAGCGGGGGTAGCAGATACGCAGTATTTT. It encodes CASSQDGLAGVADTQYF.

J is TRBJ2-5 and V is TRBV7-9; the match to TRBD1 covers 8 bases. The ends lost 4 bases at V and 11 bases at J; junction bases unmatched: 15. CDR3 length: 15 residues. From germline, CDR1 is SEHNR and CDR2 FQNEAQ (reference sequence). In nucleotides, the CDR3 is TGTGCCAGCAGCTCCCGACAGGGGATCGAGAATGAGCAGTACTTC. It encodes CASSSRQGIENEQYF.

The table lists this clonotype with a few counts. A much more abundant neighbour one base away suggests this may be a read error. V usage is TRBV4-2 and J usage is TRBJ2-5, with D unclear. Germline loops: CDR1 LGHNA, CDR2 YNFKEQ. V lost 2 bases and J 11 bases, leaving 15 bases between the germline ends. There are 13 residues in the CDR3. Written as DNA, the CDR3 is TGTGCCAGCAGCCAACAAACGGGCGGTGAGCAGTACTTC. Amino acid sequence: CASSQQTGGEQYF.

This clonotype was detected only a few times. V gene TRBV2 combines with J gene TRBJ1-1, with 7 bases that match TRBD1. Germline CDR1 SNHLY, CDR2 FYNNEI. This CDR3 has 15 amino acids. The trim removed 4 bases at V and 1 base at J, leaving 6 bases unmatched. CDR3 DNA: TGTGCCAGCAGTGGCTCAAGGGACAGGAACACTGAAGCTTTCTTT. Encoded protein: CASSGSRDRNTEAFF.

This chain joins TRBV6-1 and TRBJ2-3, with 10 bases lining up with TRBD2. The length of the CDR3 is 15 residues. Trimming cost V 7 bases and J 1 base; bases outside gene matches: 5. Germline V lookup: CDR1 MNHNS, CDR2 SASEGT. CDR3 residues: CASITGTSGTDTQYF. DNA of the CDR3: TGTGCCAGCATTACCGGGACTAGCGGCACAGATACGCAGTATTTT.

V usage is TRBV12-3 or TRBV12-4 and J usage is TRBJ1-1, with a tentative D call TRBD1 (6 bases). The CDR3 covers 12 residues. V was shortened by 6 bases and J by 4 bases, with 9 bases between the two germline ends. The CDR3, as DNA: TGTGCCAGCAGGAGCAGGGGCACTGAAGCTTTCTTT. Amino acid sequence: CASRSRGTEAFF.

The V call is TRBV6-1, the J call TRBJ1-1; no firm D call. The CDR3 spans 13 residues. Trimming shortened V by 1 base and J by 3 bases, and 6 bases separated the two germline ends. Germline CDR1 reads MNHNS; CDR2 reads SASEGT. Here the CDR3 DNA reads TGTGCCAGCAGTGAAGGGTGGTACACTGAAGCTTTCTTT. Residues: CASSEGWYTEAFF.